At least ten counts were recorded for the clone carrying this T cell receptor (beta chain). Its antigen is currently unknown. Sequencing ends 3 residues short of the CDR3 end; the germline J gene provides the rest. Equal genomic DNA amounts from CVID and control samples were sequenced. This table comes from immunoSEQ multiplex PCR, and its TCRdb copy is limited to in-frame clones, with some not included. Singletons are absent from the sample, which has roughly 60,000 clones. This sample was taken from a study of T cell clonality in common variable immunodeficiency. Patients and controls were mostly of Caucasian heritage. Notes on the study in general: Compared with healthy controls, CVID subjects showed increased TCRbeta clonality, mostly in about a third. Shared TCRbeta clones were fewer between CVID subjects than controls.

V was pared by 6 bases and J by 1 base, with 1 base of the junction left unmatched. Germline CDR1 and CDR2: SQVTM and ANQGSEA. The CDR3 contains 12 residues. Sequencing was performed on peripheral blood mononuclear cells. The receptor was isolated from a person between 18 and 69 years old in good health. The genes are TRBV29-1 and TRBJ2-7; 9 nucleotides line up with TRBD1. The CDR3 sequence: CSVGTGSYEQYF. The covered CDR3 bases are TGCAGCGTAGGGACAGGGTCCTACGAG.